These 9 T cell receptor beta chains originate from one sample sequenced in a study of T cells expressing NK-cell markers. TCRdb re-called the 5' RACE reads; one entry per CDR3 protein, DNA not given. This table holds about half a million distinct CDR3 sequences. Sample: blood T cells: a sorted CD56 or NKG2C T cell subset, CD4+ or CD8+ T cells, or bulk PBMC T cells (not recorded which). Every receptor here comes from a woman between 45 and 60 years old in good health.

The rearrangement links TRBV25-1 to TRBJ2-6. The CDR3 covers 16 residues. Germline loops: CDR1 MGHDK, CDR2 SYGVNS. The CDR3 protein is CASSEKGVSGANVLTF.

CDR3 loop: CASSRGGVGEQYF. The V gene is TRBV3-1, the J gene TRBJ2-7; the D call of TRBD1 rests on TCRdb alone, since no DNA is present to check it. Germline CDR1 LGHDT, CDR2 YNNKEL (reference sequence). The CDR3 length is 13 residues.

The chain has TRBV20-1 and TRBJ1-2; there is no DNA to check the TCRdb D call of TRBD1. Per germline, CDR1 DFQATT and CDR2 SNEGSKA (reference sequence). CDR3 length equals 14 residues. CDR3 protein: CSARDLRGDYGYTF.

J is TRBJ2-5 and V is TRBV5-1; TCRdb proposes TRBD1, but this gene call is untestable without DNA. The CDR3 runs 15 residues. Germline CDR1 is SGHRS and CDR2 is YFSETQ. This chain's CDR3 is CASSGTGPPVETQYF.

The V call is TRBV9, the J call TRBJ2-2. This CDR3 contains 13 residues. Germline CDR1 SGDLS, CDR2 YYNGEE. CDR3 sequence: CASTVDGTGELFF.

The V gene is TRBV27, the J gene TRBJ2-7; TCRdb picks TRBD2, but there is no DNA to check that call. CDR3 length equals 14 residues. Germline V lookup: CDR1 MNHEY, CDR2 SMNVEV (reference sequence). The chain's CDR3 is CASSAGLASYEQYF.

The chain employs TRBV11-2 and TRBJ1-2. CDR3 length equals 12 residues. Germline CDR1 is SGHAT and CDR2 is FQNNGV. Here the CDR3 reads CASSLDGDGYTF.

The chain has TRBV20-1 and TRBJ2-1; the D call from TCRdb, TRBD2, cannot be confirmed without DNA. The germline V gene has CDR1 DFQATT and CDR2 SNEGSKA (reference sequence). The CDR3 is 12 amino acids. The CDR3 spells CSARSGNNEQFF.

The chain is built from TRBV3-1 and TRBJ2-3; TCRdb calls TRBD2, which cannot be checked without DNA. CDR1 and CDR2 from the germline V gene are LGHDT and YNNKEL (reference sequence). The CDR3 loop spans 16 amino acids. The CDR3 sequence: CASSQFARVDTDTQYF.